This TCR beta chain was sequenced for a study of T cell responses to AZD1222 COVID-19 vaccine. Overall study findings and caveats: Spike-specific TCR breadth and depth rose after two AZD1222 doses. Only a handful of AZD1222 recipients were seropositive at baseline. The CD4 TCRs associated with vaccination extended across spike and predominated at 160-218 and 743-854.

This CDR3 contains 12 residues. Trimming cost V 4 bases and J 0 bases, with 3 bases left between them. Sequenced by immunoSEQ multiplex PCR; TCRdb stores in-frame clones only, minus some. This repertoire shows about 21,000 clones, around 82% found once; its top ten account for approximately 45%. Worth noting for this clone: Its cognate antigen is unknown.

This clonotype originated in an adult in good health. V gene TRBV12-3 or TRBV12-4 combines with J gene TRBJ1-2, with D unresolved. Sample: peripheral blood, taken on day 0 of AZD1222 vaccination. The DNA for the CDR3 is TGTGCCAGCAGTTCCACTAACTATGGCTACACCTTC. Amino acids: CASSSTNYGYTF.